This T cell receptor beta chain was found in a study of cytomegalovirus exposure and HLA in healthy donors. V lost 5 bases and J lost 8; bases outside the gene matches: 2. The CDR3 runs 12 residues. The germline gives CDR1 SEHNR, CDR2 FQNEAQ (reference sequence). In this sample, this clone turned up once. The PCR used 60 Vbeta and 13 Jbeta primers. Produced via immunoSEQ multiplex PCR; TCRdb's table is partial and in-frame only. The data hold about 160,000 clones, with approximately 79% observed a single time. The chain combines TRBV7-9 with TRBJ2-2; 7 nucleotides line up with TRBD2. This TCR came from a man in his forties or fifties in good health and CMV-seropositive. The source material was PBMCs. DNA for the CDR3: TGTGCCAGCAGCCGACTAGCTGGGGAGCTGTTTTTT. It is translated as CASSRLAGELFF.